In its sample, the clone carrying this T cell receptor beta chain was seen many times. The antigen is unknown. These data originate in a study of response to subunit inactivated influenza vaccine. Study-wide findings and caveats: Researchers suggested that each seasonal influenza vaccination recruits few new T cells.

TCRdb re-derived calls from the RT-PCR reads in MiXCR, one entry per CDR3 protein. This sample has more than 600,000 distinct CDR3 sequences, with approximately 17% found just once. This CDR3 has 12 amino acids. J was trimmed by 5 bases and V by 7 bases; bases with no gene match: 4. Germline CDR1 is SQVTM and CDR2 is ANQGSEA. The rearrangement uses TRBV29-1 and TRBJ1-4; the match to TRBD1 covers 7 bases. The starting material was PBMCs from blood, obtained more than 4 days after vaccination. The TCR sequence derives from a man in his forties or fifties who received an inactivated influenza vaccine. The DNA of the CDR3 is TGCAGCGGGGGACAGACGAATGAAAAACTGTTTTTT. Encoded protein: CSGGQTNEKLFF.